What follows is one T cell receptor (beta chain) and its context. This sample is drawn from a study of response to subunit inactivated influenza vaccine. CDR1 and CDR2 (germline): MDHEN, SYDVKM. Trimming at V came to 4 bases and at J to 2 bases, leaving 12 bases not matched to a gene. This CDR3 is 19 amino acids long. TCRdb reprocessed the RT-PCR reads via MiXCR and lists one record per CDR3 protein. The sample lists 500,000 to 550,000 distinct CDR3 sequences, approximately 20% seen once, with around 2.8% in the top ten. The data also belong to a second study, concerning T cells expressing NK-cell markers. From that study: It was by 5'RACE template switching with UMIs that TCR beta cDNA was made.

The source was CD4+ T cells sorted from PBMCs, collected about 11 days after vaccination. The TCR comes from a man aged 50 or older who received an inactivated influenza vaccine. The rearrangement links TRBV28 to TRBJ2-6; 9 bases map to TRBD1. The CDR3 protein is CASSSIGQGSLAGANVLTF. CDR3 sequence (DNA): TGTGCCAGCAGTTCCATCGGACAGGGGAGTTTGGCTGGGGCCAACGTCCTGACTTTC.